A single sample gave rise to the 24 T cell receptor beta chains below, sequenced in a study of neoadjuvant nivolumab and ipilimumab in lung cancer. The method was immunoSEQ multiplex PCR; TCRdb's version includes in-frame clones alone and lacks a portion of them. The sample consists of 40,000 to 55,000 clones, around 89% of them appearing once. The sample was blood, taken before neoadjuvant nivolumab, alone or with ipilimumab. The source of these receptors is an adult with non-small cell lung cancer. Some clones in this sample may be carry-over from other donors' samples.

The DNA for the CDR3 is TGCGCCAGCAGCGTTCGGACAGGCAGCTCCTACGAGCAGTACTTC. Its translation: CASSVRTGSSYEQYF. The gene calls are TRBV5-1 and TRBJ2-7; 7 bases map to TRBD1. The CDR3 is made up of 15 amino acids. The V and J ends lost 4 bases and 0 bases, in that order; junction bases with no gene match: 7. In germline, CDR1 is SGHRS, CDR2 YFSETQ.

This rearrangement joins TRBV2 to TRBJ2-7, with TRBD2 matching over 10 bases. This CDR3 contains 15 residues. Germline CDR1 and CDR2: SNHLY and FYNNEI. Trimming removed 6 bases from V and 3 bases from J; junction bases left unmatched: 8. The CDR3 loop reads CASRPLAGASYEQYF. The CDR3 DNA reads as TGTGCCAGCAGACCCCTAGCGGGAGCCAGCTACGAGCAGTACTTC.

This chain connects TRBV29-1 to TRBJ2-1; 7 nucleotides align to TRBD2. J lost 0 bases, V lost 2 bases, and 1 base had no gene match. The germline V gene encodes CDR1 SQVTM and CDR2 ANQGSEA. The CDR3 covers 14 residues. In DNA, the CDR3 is TGCAGCGTTGAACGGGAGGACTCCTACAATGAGCAGTTCTTC. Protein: CSVEREDSYNEQFF.

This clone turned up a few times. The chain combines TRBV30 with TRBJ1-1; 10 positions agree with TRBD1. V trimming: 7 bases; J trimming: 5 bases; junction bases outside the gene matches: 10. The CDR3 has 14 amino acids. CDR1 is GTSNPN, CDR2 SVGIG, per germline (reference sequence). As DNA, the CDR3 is TGTGCCTCTGACAGGGGGCAGCTTCGGACTGAAGCTTTCTTT. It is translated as CASDRGQLRTEAFF.

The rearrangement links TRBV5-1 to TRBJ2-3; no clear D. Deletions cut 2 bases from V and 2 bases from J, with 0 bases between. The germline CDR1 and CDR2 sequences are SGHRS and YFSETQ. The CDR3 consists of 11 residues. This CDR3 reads CASSFTDTQYF. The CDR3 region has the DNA TGCGCCAGCAGCTTCACAGATACGCAGTATTTT.

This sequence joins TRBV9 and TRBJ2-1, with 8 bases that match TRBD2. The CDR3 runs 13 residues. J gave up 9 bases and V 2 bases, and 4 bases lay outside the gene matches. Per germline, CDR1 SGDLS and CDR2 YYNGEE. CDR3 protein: CASSVISGAEQFF. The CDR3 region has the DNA TGTGCCAGCAGCGTTATTAGCGGGGCTGAGCAGTTCTTC.

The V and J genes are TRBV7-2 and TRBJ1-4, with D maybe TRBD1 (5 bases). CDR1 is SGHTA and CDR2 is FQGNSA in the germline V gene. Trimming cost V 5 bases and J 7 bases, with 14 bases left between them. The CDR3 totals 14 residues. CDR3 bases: TGTGCCAGCAGCCCATCAGGGTCTGCTGAAAAACTGTTTTTT. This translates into CASSPSGSAEKLFF.

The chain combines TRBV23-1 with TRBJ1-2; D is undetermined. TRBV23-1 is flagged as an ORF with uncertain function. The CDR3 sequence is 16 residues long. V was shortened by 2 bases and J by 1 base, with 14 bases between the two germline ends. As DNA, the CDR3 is TGCGCCAGCAGTCAAGAGAGGAACGTCTGTAACTATGGCTACACCTTC. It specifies CASSQERNVCNYGYTF.

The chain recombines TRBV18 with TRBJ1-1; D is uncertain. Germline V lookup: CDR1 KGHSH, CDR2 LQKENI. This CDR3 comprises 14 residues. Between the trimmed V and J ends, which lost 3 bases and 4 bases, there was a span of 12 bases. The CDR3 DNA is TGTGCCAGCTCACCGCGCACTCTGGGCACTGAAGCTTTCTTT. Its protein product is CASSPRTLGTEAFF.

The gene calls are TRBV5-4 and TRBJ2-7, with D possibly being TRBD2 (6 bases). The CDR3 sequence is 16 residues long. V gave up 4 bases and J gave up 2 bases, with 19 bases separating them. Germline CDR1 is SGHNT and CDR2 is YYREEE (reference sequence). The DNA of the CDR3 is TGTGCCAGCAGCCTCAGTCTAGCGTCCGGAACCTACGAGCAGTACTTC. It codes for CASSLSLASGTYEQYF.

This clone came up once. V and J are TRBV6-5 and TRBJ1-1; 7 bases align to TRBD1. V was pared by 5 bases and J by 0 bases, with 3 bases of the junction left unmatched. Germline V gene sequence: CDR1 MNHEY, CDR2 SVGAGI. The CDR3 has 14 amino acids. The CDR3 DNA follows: TGTGCCAGCAGTCGTGACAGGGTGAACACTGAAGCTTTCTTT. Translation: CASSRDRVNTEAFF.

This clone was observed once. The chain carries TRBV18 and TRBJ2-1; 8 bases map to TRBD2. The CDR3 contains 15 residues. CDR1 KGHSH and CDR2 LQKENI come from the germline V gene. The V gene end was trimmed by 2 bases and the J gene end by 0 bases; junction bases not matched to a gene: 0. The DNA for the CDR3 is TGTGCCAGCTCACCAAGCGGGAGCTCCTACAATGAGCAGTTCTTC. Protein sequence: CASSPSGSSYNEQFF.

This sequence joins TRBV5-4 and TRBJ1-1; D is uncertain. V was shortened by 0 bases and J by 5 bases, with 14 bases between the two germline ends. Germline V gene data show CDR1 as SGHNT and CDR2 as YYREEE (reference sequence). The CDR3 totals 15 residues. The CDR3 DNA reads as TGTGCCAGCAGCTTGGGTCCGGGTCTCGAGACTGAAGCTTTCTTT. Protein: CASSLGPGLETEAFF.

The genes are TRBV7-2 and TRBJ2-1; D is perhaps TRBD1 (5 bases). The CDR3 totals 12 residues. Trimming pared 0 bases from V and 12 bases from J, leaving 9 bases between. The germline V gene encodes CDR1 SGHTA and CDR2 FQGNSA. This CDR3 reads CASSLAPGMQFF. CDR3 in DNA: TGTGCCAGCAGCTTAGCGCCAGGGATGCAGTTCTTC.

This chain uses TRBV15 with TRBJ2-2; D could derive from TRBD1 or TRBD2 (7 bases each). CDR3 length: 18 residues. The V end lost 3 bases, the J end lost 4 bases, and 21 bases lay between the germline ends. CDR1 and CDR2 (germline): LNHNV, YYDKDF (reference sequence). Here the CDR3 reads CATSRFFRGRGPTGELFF. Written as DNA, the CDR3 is TGTGCCACCAGCAGGTTCTTTAGGGGGAGGGGGCCCACCGGGGAGCTGTTTTTT.

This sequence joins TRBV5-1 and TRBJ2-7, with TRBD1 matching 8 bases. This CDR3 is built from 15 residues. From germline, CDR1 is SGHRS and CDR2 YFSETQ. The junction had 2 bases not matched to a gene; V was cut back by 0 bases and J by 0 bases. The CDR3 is CASSLGTGFSYEQYF. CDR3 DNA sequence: TGCGCCAGCAGCTTGGGGACAGGGTTCTCCTACGAGCAGTACTTC.

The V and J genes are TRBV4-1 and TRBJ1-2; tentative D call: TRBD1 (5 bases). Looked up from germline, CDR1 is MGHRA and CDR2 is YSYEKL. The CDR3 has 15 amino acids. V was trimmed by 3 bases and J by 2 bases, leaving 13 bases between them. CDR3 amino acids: CASSQGVHINYGYTF. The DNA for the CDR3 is TGCGCCAGCAGCCAGGGGGTTCACATCAACTATGGCTACACCTTC.

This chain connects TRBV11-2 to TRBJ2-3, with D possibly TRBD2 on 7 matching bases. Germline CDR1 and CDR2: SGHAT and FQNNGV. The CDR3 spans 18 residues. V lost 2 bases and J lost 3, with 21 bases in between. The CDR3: CASSLYPVGGATTDTQYF. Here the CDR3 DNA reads TGTGCCAGCAGCTTATACCCCGTAGGGGGGGCAACAACAGATACGCAGTATTTT.

CDR3 protein: CASSFTAVNEQFF. CDR3 DNA: TGTGCCAGCAGCTTCACCGCTGTCAATGAGCAGTTCTTC. This chain connects TRBV5-4 to TRBJ2-1; D is uncertain. This CDR3 is 13 amino acids long. The V and J ends lost 2 bases and 6 bases respectively, with 9 bases between them. Per the germline V gene, CDR1 is SGHNT and CDR2 is YYREEE (reference sequence).

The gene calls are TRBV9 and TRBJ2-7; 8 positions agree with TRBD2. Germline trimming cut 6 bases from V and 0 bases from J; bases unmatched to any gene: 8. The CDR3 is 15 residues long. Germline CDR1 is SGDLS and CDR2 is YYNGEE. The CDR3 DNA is TGTGCCAGCATCTTAGCGGGGTCCCGCTCCTACGAGCAGTACTTC. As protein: CASILAGSRSYEQYF.

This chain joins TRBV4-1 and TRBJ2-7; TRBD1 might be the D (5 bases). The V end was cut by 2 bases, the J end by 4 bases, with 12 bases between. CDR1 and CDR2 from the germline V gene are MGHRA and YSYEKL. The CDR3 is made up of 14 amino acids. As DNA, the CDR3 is TGCGCCAGCAGCCAACAGGGTTCTGGGTACGAGCAGTACTTC. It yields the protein CASSQQGSGYEQYF.

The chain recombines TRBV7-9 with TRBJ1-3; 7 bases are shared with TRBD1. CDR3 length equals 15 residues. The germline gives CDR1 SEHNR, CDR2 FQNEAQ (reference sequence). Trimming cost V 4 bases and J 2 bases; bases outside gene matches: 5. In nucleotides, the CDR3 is TGTGCCAGCAGCTCCCGCAGGGGGACTGGAAACACCATATATTTT. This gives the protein CASSSRRGTGNTIYF.

The CDR3, as DNA: TGCGCCAGCAGCCGGACGGGGGGAGCCTACGAGCAGTACTTC. Encoded protein: CASSRTGGAYEQYF. J is TRBJ2-7 and V is TRBV5-1; TRBD2 agrees at 7 bases. The germline V gene encodes CDR1 SGHRS and CDR2 YFSETQ. J lost 2 bases, V lost 4 bases, and 6 bases had no gene match. The CDR3 has 14 amino acids.

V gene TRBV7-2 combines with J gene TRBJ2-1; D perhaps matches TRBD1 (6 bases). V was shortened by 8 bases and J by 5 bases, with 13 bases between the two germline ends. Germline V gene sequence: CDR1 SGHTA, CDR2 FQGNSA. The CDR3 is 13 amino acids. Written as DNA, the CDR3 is TGTGCCAGCCAAACAGGGAATAACAATGAGCAGTTCTTC. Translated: CASQTGNNNEQFF.